These 30 T cell receptor beta chains were all obtained from the same sample, sequenced in a study of T cells in Graves' hyperthyroidism and ophthalmopathy. Authors of the study amplified TCR beta CDR3 regions from RNA transcripts. Primed by the HTBI set, a first-round RT-PCR was run on the TCR CDR3. TCRdb redid the calling of the multiplex PCR reads with MiXCR, one entry per CDR3 protein. The table lists approximately 320,000 distinct CDR3 sequences, approximately 17% of them singletons. The specimen sequenced was blood. The receptor source for this set is a man aged 25-45 years with Graves' hyperthyroidism.

This clonotype came up a few times. This chain joins TRBV18 and TRBJ2-7; the D call may be TRBD1 or TRBD2 (5 bases each). The CDR3 extends over 13 amino acids. The V gene lost 5 bases and the J gene lost 3 bases, with 11 bases spanning the gap. Germline V gene data show CDR1 as KGHSH and CDR2 as LQKENI. The CDR3 coding sequence is TGTGCCAGCTCAACCGGGACCTTCTACGAGCAGTACTTC. Translation gives CASSTGTFYEQYF.

This clonotype appeared many times. The J gene is TRBJ1-4, the V gene TRBV30, with D tentatively TRBD1 (6 bases). The CDR3 sequence is 15 residues long. The V gene's germline CDR1 is GTSNPN and CDR2 SVGIG (reference sequence). V was shortened by 1 base and J by 7 bases, with 16 bases between the two germline ends. The CDR3 DNA reads as TGTGCCTGGAGTGGTGGGCAGGGGAGATTTGAAAAACTGTTTTTT. It is translated as CAWSGGQGRFEKLFF. Full variable domain (rest looked up from reference TRBV30 and TRBJ1-4): SQTIHQWPATLVQPVGSPLSLECTVEGTSNPNLYWYRQAAGRGLQLLFYSVGIGQISSEVPQNLSASRPQDRQFILSSKKLLLSDSGFYLCAWSGGQGRFEKLFFGSGTQLSVL.

This clonotype was found a few times. The V and J genes are TRBV29-1 and TRBJ2-7, with D uncertain. Trimming took off 7 bases at V and 6 bases at J, with 13 bases between the two ends. Germline V lookup: CDR1 SQVTM, CDR2 ANQGSEA. This CDR3 is 11 amino acids long. The CDR3 reads CSATVPAEQYF. The DNA of the CDR3 is TGCAGCGCCACGGTTCCCGCCGAGCAGTACTTC.

There are many counts of this clonotype. The rearrangement joins TRBV5-1 to TRBJ2-2; maybe TRBD1 (6 bases). The ends were cut back, 2 bases at V and 4 bases at J, with 12 bases in the middle. The CDR3 runs 15 residues. Germline V lookup: CDR1 SGHRS, CDR2 YFSETQ. CDR3 DNA sequence: TGCGCCAGCAGCTTTACGCAGGGGAGCACCGGGGAGCTGTTTTTT. This sequence encodes CASSFTQGSTGELFF.

This clonotype was counted ten times or more. V gene TRBV11-1 combines with J gene TRBJ2-1; D not certain. The V gene lost 7 bases and the J gene lost 1 base, with 8 bases spanning the gap. Germline lookup yields CDR1 SGHAT and CDR2 FQDESV (reference sequence). The CDR3 spans 13 residues. The CDR3: CASNEESYNEQFF. The DNA of the CDR3 is TGTGCCAGCAACGAGGAATCCTACAATGAGCAGTTCTTC.

This clonotype was seen only a few times. The rearrangement joins TRBV20-1 to TRBJ2-7; 7 bases are a match to TRBD1. Germline V gives CDR1 DFQATT, CDR2 SNEGSKA (reference sequence). V was pared by 3 bases and J by 7 bases, with 9 bases of the junction left unmatched. The CDR3 sequence is 13 residues long. The CDR3 loop reads CSASILQGREQYF. CDR3 sequence (DNA): TGCAGTGCTAGTATTTTACAGGGGCGAGAGCAGTACTTC.

The chain uses TRBV11-1 and TRBJ2-1, with TRBD2 matching over 8 bases. The germline V gene encodes CDR1 SGHAT and CDR2 FQDESV (reference sequence). CDR3 length: 11 residues. Trimming at V came to 6 bases and at J to 10 bases, leaving 2 bases not matched to a gene. CDR3 sequence reads: CASRSSGEQFF. The DNA of the CDR3 is TGTGCCAGCAGATCTAGCGGGGAGCAGTTCTTC.

The chain employs TRBV12-3 or TRBV12-4 and TRBJ2-2, with D uncertain. Trimming cost V 6 bases and J 7 bases, with 12 bases left between them. This CDR3 region has 13 residues. The CDR3 loop reads CASSSDMNGELFF. The CDR3 DNA follows: TGTGCCAGCAGCTCCGACATGAACGGGGAGCTGTTTTTT.

The CDR3 is CASSLAAGPGETQYF. CDR3 DNA: TGTGCCAGCAGCTTAGCTGCGGGTCCGGGGGAGACCCAGTACTTC. The chain is built from TRBV7-9 and TRBJ2-5, with D perhaps TRBD2 (5 bases). Trimming cost V 0 bases and J 5 bases, with 13 bases left between them. Germline assignment: CDR1 SEHNR and CDR2 FQNEAQ (reference sequence). This CDR3 is 15 amino acids long.

The chain couples TRBV7-9 to TRBJ1-2; tentative D call: TRBD1 (5 bases). V was trimmed by 4 bases and J by 0 bases, leaving 21 bases between them. CDR3 length: 18 amino acids. CDR1 is SEHNR and CDR2 is FQNEAQ in the germline V gene (reference sequence). The CDR3 DNA sequence: TGTGCCAGCAGCTCCCCATTGCCCGACCCGGGGCCTAACTATGGCTACACCTTC. Residues: CASSSPLPDPGPNYGYTF.

This clonotype was recorded at least ten times. This chain links TRBV27 with TRBJ2-5, with a possible D match to TRBD2 (5 bases). V was cut by 3 bases and J by 5 bases, with 13 bases left in between. Germline CDR1 and CDR2: MNHEY and SMNVEV (reference sequence). This CDR3 is 14 amino acids long. In nucleotides, the CDR3 is TGTGCCAGCAGTTTTGGGGTCCCGGGGGAGACCCAGTACTTC. This codes for CASSFGVPGETQYF.

This clonotype came up a few times. The chain carries TRBV5-1 and TRBJ1-2; D unresolved. Deletions cut 3 bases from V and 4 bases from J, with 16 bases between. The CDR3 totals 15 residues. Germline V CDR1 and CDR2: SGHRS, YFSETQ. The CDR3 coding sequence is TGCGCCAGCAGCTCAAACCCTCGGGCCTTCTATGGCTACACCTTC. Its translation: CASSSNPRAFYGYTF.

A few counts support this clonotype. This chain links TRBV19 with TRBJ2-5; no clear D gene. Germline V gene data show CDR1 as LNHDA and CDR2 as SQIVND (reference sequence). The V and J ends lost 5 bases and 5 bases respectively, with 15 bases between them. This CDR3 is built from 14 residues. This CDR3 is CASSFKKDRETQYF. CDR3 nucleotides: TGTGCCAGTAGTTTCAAAAAGGACCGGGAGACCCAGTACTTC. The full variable domain, its missing parts supplied by reference TRBV19 and TRBJ2-5, is DGGITQSPKYLFRKEGQNVTLSCEQNLNHDAMYWYRQDPGQGLRLIYYSQIVNDFQKGDIAEGYSVSREKKESFPLTVTSAQKNPTAFYLCASSFKKDRETQYFGPGTRLLVL.

This clonotype turned up a few times. The genes are TRBV20-1 and TRBJ2-7; TRBD2 is a possible D gene (6 bases). The CDR3 is 12 amino acids. The V gene lost 3 bases and the J gene lost 1 base, with 7 bases spanning the gap. Per germline, CDR1 DFQATT and CDR2 SNEGSKA (reference sequence). The CDR3 region is CSASLASYEQYF. CDR3 in DNA: TGCAGTGCTAGCCTAGCGTCCTACGAGCAGTACTTC.

This clonotype appeared a few times. The chain combines TRBV5-1 with TRBJ2-2; TRBD2 matches at 7 bases. Trimming took 3 bases from V and 7 from J; bases not matched to a gene: 12. Germline V lookup: CDR1 SGHRS, CDR2 YFSETQ. The CDR3 is 16 residues long. The DNA for the CDR3 is TGCGCCAGCAGCTGGCTAGCGGAGGCGCTACGCGGGGAGCTGTTTTTT. Its protein product is CASSWLAEALRGELFF.

The chain employs TRBV6-1 and TRBJ1-5; D uncertain. The CDR3 extends over 13 amino acids. CDR1 and CDR2 from the germline V gene are MNHNS and SASEGT. V dropped 6 bases and J dropped 1 base, with 7 bases sitting between them. CDR3 nucleotide sequence: TGTGCCAGCAGGGTTAAGAGCAATCAGCCCCAGCATTTT. This codes for CASRVKSNQPQHF.

Many counts were recorded for this clonotype. This sequence joins TRBV28 and TRBJ1-1; D is undetermined. The germline gives CDR1 MDHEN, CDR2 SYDVKM. This CDR3 region has 14 residues. V shed 5 bases and J shed 0 bases, with 10 bases lying between them. The CDR3 region is CASSKVGMNTEAFF. CDR3 in DNA: TGTGCCAGCAGTAAGGTGGGCATGAACACTGAAGCTTTCTTT.

This clonotype was seen many times. The chain combines TRBV20-1 with TRBJ2-1; unclear D gene. The germline V and J ends were trimmed by 5 bases and 5 bases, with 13 bases remaining between them. This CDR3 region has 13 residues. Per germline, CDR1 DFQATT and CDR2 SNEGSKA (reference sequence). The CDR3 coding sequence is TGCAGTGCTTCCTGGACCGATAACAATGAGCAGTTCTTC. It encodes CSASWTDNNEQFF.

This clonotype was counted many times. The chain joins TRBV30 to TRBJ2-7, with 11 bases identical to TRBD2. CDR1 is GTSNPN, CDR2 SVGIG, per germline (reference sequence). With V trimmed by 3 bases and J by 1 base, 5 bases remained unmatched. The CDR3 sequence is 15 residues long. Here the CDR3 DNA reads TGTGCCTGGAGGGGTGGGACTAGCGGATCCTACGAGCAGTACTTC. The encoded protein is CAWRGGTSGSYEQYF.

This clonotype was counted at least ten times. The rearrangement uses TRBV18 and TRBJ2-3, with 14 positions matching TRBD2. The trim removed 3 bases at V and 3 bases at J, leaving 5 bases unmatched. The germline V gene encodes CDR1 KGHSH and CDR2 LQKENI. The CDR3 has 17 amino acids. The CDR3 sequence: CASSPGTSGSGTDTQYF. The CDR3 nucleotides read TGTGCCAGCTCACCCGGGACTAGCGGGAGTGGAACAGATACGCAGTATTTT.

At least ten counts were recorded for this clonotype. V is TRBV28 and J is TRBJ1-1; 10 bases line up with TRBD1. This CDR3 has 16 amino acids. J gave up 5 bases and V 7 bases, and 13 bases lay outside the gene matches. Germline V lookup: CDR1 MDHEN, CDR2 SYDVKM. CDR3 sequence (DNA): TGTGCCAGCATTAGTATTAGACAGGGGGCGAGGACTGAAGCTTTCTTT. Translation gives CASISIRQGARTEAFF.

Ten or more counts support this clonotype. The genes are TRBV7-2 and TRBJ2-3; maybe TRBD2 (5 bases). Looked up from germline, CDR1 is SGHTA and CDR2 is FQGNSA. Deletions cut 4 bases from V and 2 bases from J, with 16 bases between. There are 16 residues in the CDR3. The CDR3 bases are TGTGCCAGCAGCTCAATAGCGCCTTATTTCACAGATACGCAGTATTTT. Its protein product is CASSSIAPYFTDTQYF.

This clonotype was counted a few times. The chain combines TRBV5-1 with TRBJ2-1, with D perhaps given as TRBD1 or TRBD2 (5 bases each). Trimming left V 5 bases short and J 9 bases short, with 21 bases between. There are 15 residues in the CDR3. Germline lookup yields CDR1 SGHRS and CDR2 YFSETQ. The CDR3 bases are TGCGCCAGCAGGTTACTTGGGACGCCCTCGGGTGAGCAGTTCTTC. It encodes CASRLLGTPSGEQFF.

J is TRBJ2-7 and V is TRBV20-1, with TRBD2 identical over 7 bases. After removal of 1 base from V and 2 bases from J, the junction contained 5 bases not matched to a gene. Germline-derived CDR1 and CDR2 are DFQATT and SNEGSKA (reference sequence). The CDR3 consists of 14 residues. CDR3 sequence: CSARGPGGTYEQYF. CDR3 coding DNA: TGCAGTGCTAGAGGGCCGGGGGGAACCTACGAGCAGTACTTC.

Many counts were recorded for this clonotype. The chain employs TRBV20-1 and TRBJ1-6; no firm D call. The CDR3 spans 14 residues. The ends were cut back, 1 base at V and 8 bases at J, with 12 bases in the middle. Germline lookup yields CDR1 DFQATT and CDR2 SNEGSKA (reference sequence). The CDR3 bases are TGCAGTGCTAGAGGCTACAGCAAGGATTCACCCCTCCACTTT. Translated, it gives CSARGYSKDSPLHF.

The rearrangement joins TRBV6-2 or TRBV6-3 to TRBJ1-1; TRBD1 is a possible D gene (5 bases). Looked up from germline, CDR1 is MNHEY and CDR2 is SVGEGT. The CDR3 contains 16 residues. V dropped 2 bases and J dropped 2 bases, with 15 bases sitting between them. CDR3 in DNA: TGTGCCAGCAGTTACCCCGACTGGACAAGTAACACTGAAGCTTTCTTT. Protein: CASSYPDWTSNTEAFF.

This clonotype was counted at least ten times. The CDR3 loop is CASSPNTGGGGETQYF. The CDR3 DNA reads as TGTGCCAGCAGTCCCAATACAGGGGGCGGGGGAGAGACCCAGTACTTC. The chain carries TRBV27 and TRBJ2-5, with 9 bases identical to TRBD1. Losses at the gene ends were 5 bases for V and 4 bases for J; bases not matched to a gene: 11. This CDR3 contains 16 residues. Per the germline V gene, CDR1 is MNHEY and CDR2 is SMNVEV (reference sequence).

In its sample, this clonotype was seen many times. This chain links TRBV12-3 or TRBV12-4 with TRBJ1-1; D is undetermined. Between the trimmed V and J ends, which lost 7 bases and 5 bases, there was a span of 14 bases. The CDR3 is 13 residues long. Written as DNA, the CDR3 is TGTGCCAGCAATACCGGCGGTAGGACTGAAGCTTTCTTT. It specifies CASNTGGRTEAFF.

This clonotype occurred many times. The J gene is TRBJ2-1, the V gene TRBV12-3 or TRBV12-4; tentative D call: TRBD1 (9 bases). This CDR3 has 13 residues. V dropped 6 bases and J dropped 14 bases, with 20 bases sitting between them. The CDR3 loop is CASRRDREAGEFF. The CDR3, as DNA: TGTGCCAGCAGAAGGGACAGGGAAGCGGGAGAGTTCTTC.

Many counts were recorded for this clonotype. This sequence joins TRBV7-3 and TRBJ1-1; possibly TRBD1 for D (5 bases). The CDR3 is 16 residues long. In germline, CDR1 is SGHTA, CDR2 FQGTGA. Trimming shortened V by 1 base and J by 4 bases, and 16 bases separated the two germline ends. CDR3 region: CASSLMGFLGPTEAFF. The DNA of the CDR3 is TGTGCCAGCAGCTTAATGGGGTTTTTGGGGCCCACTGAAGCTTTCTTT.